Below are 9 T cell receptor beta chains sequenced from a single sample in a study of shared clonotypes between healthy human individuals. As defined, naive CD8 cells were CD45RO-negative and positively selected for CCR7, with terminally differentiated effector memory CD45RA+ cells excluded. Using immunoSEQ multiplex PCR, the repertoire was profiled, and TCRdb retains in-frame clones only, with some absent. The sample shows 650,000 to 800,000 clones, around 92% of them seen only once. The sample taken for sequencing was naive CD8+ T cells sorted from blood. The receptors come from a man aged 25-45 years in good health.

Here the CDR3 DNA reads TGTGCCAGCAGCCCCGGGAGGGTGGGTCTAGACCTCTACGAGCAGTACTTC. The encoded protein is CASSPGRVGLDLYEQYF. The chain has TRBV7-9 and TRBJ2-7; the match to TRBD2 covers 8 bases. CDR1 and CDR2 from the germline V gene are SEHNR and FQNEAQ (reference sequence). The CDR3 contains 17 residues. The V segment lost 5 bases and the J segment 3 bases; nucleotides outside the gene matches: 15.

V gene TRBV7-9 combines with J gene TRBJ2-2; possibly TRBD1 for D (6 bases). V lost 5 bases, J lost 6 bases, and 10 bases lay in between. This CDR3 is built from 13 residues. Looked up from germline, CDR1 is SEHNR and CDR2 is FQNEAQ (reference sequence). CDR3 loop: CASSHREPGELFF. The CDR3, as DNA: TGTGCCAGCAGCCACAGGGAGCCCGGGGAGCTGTTTTTT.

CDR3 nucleotide sequence: TGTGCCAGCAGCTACGATGCAGGGAATGGGTACTATGGCTACACCTTC. Its translation is CASSYDAGNGYYGYTF. The chain combines TRBV13 with TRBJ1-2; perhaps TRBD1 as D (5 bases). The CDR3 runs to 16 residues. V lost 4 bases, J lost 3 bases, and 18 bases lay in between. The V gene's germline CDR1 is PRHDT and CDR2 FYEKMQ (reference sequence).

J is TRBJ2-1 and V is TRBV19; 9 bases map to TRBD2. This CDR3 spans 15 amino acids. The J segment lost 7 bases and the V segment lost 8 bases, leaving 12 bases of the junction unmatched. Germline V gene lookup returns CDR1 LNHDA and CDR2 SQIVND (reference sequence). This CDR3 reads CASSDEREAYNEQFF. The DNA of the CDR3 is TGTGCCAGTTCGGACGAGCGGGAGGCGTATAATGAGCAGTTCTTC.

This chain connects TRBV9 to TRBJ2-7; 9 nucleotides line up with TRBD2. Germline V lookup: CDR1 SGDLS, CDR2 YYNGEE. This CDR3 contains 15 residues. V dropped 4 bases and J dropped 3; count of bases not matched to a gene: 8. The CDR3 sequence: CASSSAAGGIYEQYF. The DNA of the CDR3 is TGTGCCAGCAGCTCCGCAGCGGGAGGAATCTACGAGCAGTACTTC.

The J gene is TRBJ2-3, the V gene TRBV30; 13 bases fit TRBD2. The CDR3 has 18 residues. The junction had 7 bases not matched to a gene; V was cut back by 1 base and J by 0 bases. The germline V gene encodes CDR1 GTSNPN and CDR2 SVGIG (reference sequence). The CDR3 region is CAWSEGLAGLLSTDTQYF. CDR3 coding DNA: TGTGCCTGGAGTGAGGGACTAGCGGGACTACTTAGCACAGATACGCAGTATTTT.

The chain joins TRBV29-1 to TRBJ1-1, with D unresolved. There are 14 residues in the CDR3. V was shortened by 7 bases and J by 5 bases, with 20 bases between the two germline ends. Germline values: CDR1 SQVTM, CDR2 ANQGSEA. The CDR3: CSDGRLGSWTEAFF. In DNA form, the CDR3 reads TGCAGCGACGGGCGCTTGGGATCGTGGACTGAAGCTTTCTTT.

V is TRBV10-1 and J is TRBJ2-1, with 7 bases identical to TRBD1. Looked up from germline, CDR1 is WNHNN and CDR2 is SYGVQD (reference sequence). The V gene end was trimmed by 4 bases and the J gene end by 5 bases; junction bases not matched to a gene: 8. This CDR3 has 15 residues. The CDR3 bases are TGCGCCAGCAGTGCCCGGACAGGAGGACACAATGAGCAGTTCTTC. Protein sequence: CASSARTGGHNEQFF.

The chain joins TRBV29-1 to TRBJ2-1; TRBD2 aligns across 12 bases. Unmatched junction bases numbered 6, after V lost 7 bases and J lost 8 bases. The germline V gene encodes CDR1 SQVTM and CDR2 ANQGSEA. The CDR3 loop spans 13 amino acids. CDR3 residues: CSGELAGGYEQFF. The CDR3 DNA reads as TGCAGCGGAGAACTAGCGGGAGGTTATGAGCAGTTCTTC.